This TCR beta chain came from a study of T cell responses to AZD1222 COVID-19 vaccine. The CDR3 loop spans 13 amino acids. Germline V lookup: CDR1 LNHDA, CDR2 SQIVND (reference sequence). The V end was cut by 5 bases, the J end by 4 bases, with 11 bases between. Clones were sequenced by immunoSEQ multiplex PCR, and TCRdb holds only the in-frame ones, with some missing. The table has some 89,000 clones, approximately 89% seen once. This sample comprised peripheral blood, obtained on day 0 of AZD1222 vaccination. The TCR sequence derives from an adult in good health. The chain recombines TRBV19 with TRBJ1-1, with D perhaps TRBD1 (6 bases). The CDR3 sequence is CASSWGGGTEAFF. In DNA form, the CDR3 reads TGTGCCAGTAGTTGGGGAGGGGGCACTGAAGCTTTCTTT.